These T cell receptor beta chains were read from a single sample in a study of cytomegalovirus exposure and HLA in healthy donors. Assay: immunoSEQ multiplex PCR; the TCRdb copy retains only in-frame clones and omits some. Among tens of thousands of clones listed, around 89% were seen once. Material for sequencing was PBMCs. These receptors were taken from a woman between 18 and 30 years old in good health and CMV-seronegative. Both conserved end residues are part of each CDR3. Fields, in order: J gene, D gene, clone size, V gene, CDR3 protein, CDR3 DNA. A D gene is named only where the DNA matches it firmly. Only some rows state a clone size, as once, few, many or a class for expanded clones.

j_gene: TRBJ2-7; d_gene: TRBD1; abundance: .; v_gene: TRBV19; CDR3aa: CASSMPGQATYEQYF; CDR3nt: TGTGCCAGTAGTATGCCGGGACAGGCAACCTACGAGCAGTACTTC
j_gene: TRBJ1-4; d_gene: .; abundance: .; v_gene: TRBV29-1; CDR3aa: CSVEDRIGGGVGKLFF; CDR3nt: TGCAGCGTTGAAGATCGTATCGGGGGGGGAGTTGGGAAACTGTTTTTT
j_gene: TRBJ1-2; d_gene: TRBD1; abundance: .; v_gene: TRBV7-6; CDR3aa: CASSRERGPSNYGYTF; CDR3nt: TGTGCCAGCAGCCGAGAGAGGGGGCCTTCTAACTATGGCTACACCTTC
j_gene: TRBJ2-2; d_gene: TRBD2; abundance: .; v_gene: TRBV6-1; CDR3aa: CASRVGGGSSGELFF; CDR3nt: TGTGCCAGCAGAGTCGGGGGAGGGAGCTCCGGGGAGCTGTTTTTT
j_gene: TRBJ2-7; d_gene: TRBD1; abundance: .; v_gene: TRBV4-3; CDR3aa: CASSQDWAGGYEQYF; CDR3nt: TGCGCCAGCAGCCAAGACTGGGCAGGGGGTTACGAGCAGTACTTC
j_gene: TRBJ2-2; d_gene: TRBD2; abundance: .; v_gene: TRBV9; CDR3aa: CASSEGLASGELFF; CDR3nt: TGTGCCAGCAGCGAGGGACTAGCCTCCGGGGAGCTGTTTTTT
j_gene: TRBJ2-7; d_gene: TRBD2; abundance: .; v_gene: TRBV7-2; CDR3aa: CASSLAGPGGGNEQYF; CDR3nt: TGTGCCAGCAGCTTAGCCGGCCCGGGGGGGGGTAACGAGCAGTACTTC
j_gene: TRBJ2-7; d_gene: TRBD1; abundance: once; v_gene: TRBV28; CDR3aa: CASSPGTGLYEQYF; CDR3nt: TGTGCCAGCAGTCCCGGGACAGGGTTGTACGAGCAGTACTTC
j_gene: TRBJ2-7; d_gene: TRBD2; abundance: .; v_gene: TRBV29-1; CDR3aa: CSGGLAGEQYF; CDR3nt: TGCAGCGGTGGACTAGCGGGAGAGCAGTACTTC
j_gene: TRBJ2-3; d_gene: .; abundance: .; v_gene: TRBV2; CDR3aa: CASSISTDTQYF; CDR3nt: TGTGCCAGCAGTATAAGCACGGATACGCAGTATTTT
j_gene: TRBJ2-7; d_gene: TRBD1; abundance: few; v_gene: TRBV28; CDR3aa: CASNKFTGAGEQYF; CDR3nt: TGTGCCAGCAACAAATTCACAGGGGCGGGCGAGCAGTACTTC
j_gene: TRBJ1-4; d_gene: .; abundance: .; v_gene: TRBV10-3; CDR3aa: CATAPDSRNEKLFF; CDR3nt: TGTGCCACCGCCCCGGACAGTAGAAATGAAAAACTGTTTTTT
j_gene: TRBJ1-1; d_gene: TRBD1; abundance: .; v_gene: TRBV7-3; CDR3aa: CASSSGTGGGEAFF; CDR3nt: TGTGCCAGCAGCTCCGGGACAGGGGGAGGTGAAGCTTTCTTT
j_gene: TRBJ2-1; d_gene: .; abundance: .; v_gene: TRBV11-2; CDR3aa: CASSFVLAPTSYNEQFF; CDR3nt: TGTGCCAGCAGCTTCGTACTAGCACCCACCTCCTACAATGAGCAGTTCTTC
j_gene: TRBJ2-1; d_gene: .; abundance: .; v_gene: TRBV21-1; CDR3aa: CASSRTGSNEQFF; CDR3nt: TGTGCCAGCAGCCGCACAGGGTCGAATGAGCAGTTCTTC
j_gene: TRBJ1-1; d_gene: TRBD1; abundance: .; v_gene: TRBV6-5; CDR3aa: CASRPTGVGTEAFF; CDR3nt: TGTGCCAGCAGGCCGACAGGGGTTGGAACTGAAGCTTTCTTT